This TCR beta chain was captured by sequencing in a study of beta chain features in type 1 diabetes. Study-level points and caveats: Among all four CD4+ subsets, Type 1 diabetes patients had TCRB CDR3s that were moderately but significantly shorter.

The sequenced template was cDNA made from the entire isolated RNA. Assay: immunoSEQ multiplex PCR; the TCRdb copy retains only in-frame clones and omits some. Altogether approximately 150,000 clones are present, roughly 9.3% being singletons, with the ten largest covering about 0.6%. CDR1 and CDR2 from the germline V gene are KGHSH and LQKENI. V was shortened by 3 bases and J by 3 bases, with 4 bases between the two germline ends. The CDR3 loop spans 12 amino acids. Concerning this clone: Its specificity is not known.

V gene TRBV18 combines with J gene TRBJ2-3; the D is unclear. The TCR originated in a woman aged 40 to 50 in good health. Material: central memory CD4+ T cells from blood. Written as DNA, the CDR3 is TGTGCCAGCTCACCCACTACAGATACGCAGTATTTT. This sequence encodes CASSPTTDTQYF. Together with reference TRBV18 and TRBJ2-3, the CDR3 gives the full variable domain: NAGVMQNPRHLVRRRGQEARLRCSPMKGHSHVYWYRQLPEEGLKFMVYLQKENIIDESGMPKERFSAEFPKEGPSILRIQQVVRGDSAAYFCASSPTTDTQYFGPGTRLTVL.